These 17 T cell receptor beta chains originate from one sample sequenced in a study of cytomegalovirus exposure and HLA in healthy donors. Primers: 60 Vbeta forward and 13 Jbeta reverse. This table comes from immunoSEQ multiplex PCR, and its TCRdb copy is limited to in-frame clones, with some not included. This sample has some 100,000 clones; roughly 77% occur once, and the top ten carry 4%. The sequencing sample was made of PBMCs. Every receptor here comes from a woman aged 50 to 65 in good health and CMV-seropositive.

This rearrangement joins TRBV5-1 to TRBJ1-2; TRBD1 might be the D (6 bases). CDR1 is SGHRS and CDR2 is YFSETQ in the germline V gene. CDR3 size: 13 residues. The V end lost 3 bases, the J end lost 6 bases, and 12 bases lay between the germline ends. CDR3 DNA: TGCGCCAGCAGCTGGAGGGGGGGGGATGGCTACACCTTC. It codes for CASSWRGGDGYTF. Using reference TRBV5-1 and TRBJ1-2 for the parts outside the CDR3, the full variable domain is KAGVTQTPRYLIKTRGQQVTLSCSPISGHRSVSWYQQTPGQGLQFLFEYFSETQRNKGNFPGRFSGRQFSNSRSEMNVSTLELGDSALYLCASSWRGGDGYTFGSGTRLTVV.

The V and J genes are TRBV10-3 and TRBJ2-7; TRBD2 matches 11 bases. This CDR3 comprises 13 residues. With 11 bases clipped from V and 2 bases from J, the junction kept 5 bases outside the gene matches. Germline values: CDR1 ENHRY, CDR2 SYGVKD. The CDR3 DNA reads as TGTGCCGTGACTAGCGGGATAACCTACGAGCAGTACTTC. It yields the protein CAVTSGITYEQYF.

V and J are TRBV18 and TRBJ1-1; D is ambiguous. CDR1 is KGHSH, CDR2 LQKENI, per germline. This CDR3 has 14 residues. V was pared by 6 bases and J by 1 base, with 12 bases between. The CDR3 reads CASSTHRENTEAFF. The CDR3 region has the DNA TGTGCCAGCTCGACGCATCGGGAGAACACTGAAGCTTTCTTT.

Remarks on this clone: Relative to the germline gene, one junction end is altered; a read error may explain this. The chain employs TRBV7-7 and TRBJ2-1; D gene unclear. The CDR3 loop spans 15 amino acids. Germline V gene data show CDR1 as SSHAT and CDR2 as FNYEAQ (reference sequence). The CDR3 DNA is TGTGCTAGCAGCTTAGGCGCCTCTACCTACAATGAGCAGTTCTTC. Amino acids: CASSLGASTYNEQFF.

In this sample, this clone turned up once. The genes are TRBV19 and TRBJ2-7, with D possibly matching TRBD2 (5 bases). Germline-derived CDR1 and CDR2 are LNHDA and SQIVND (reference sequence). CDR3 length: 14 residues. The V end lost 3 bases, the J end lost 7 bases, and 16 bases lay between the germline ends. CDR3: CASSITTPTGEQYF. CDR3 coding DNA: TGTGCCAGTAGTATCACTACACCCACGGGGGAGCAGTACTTC.

The chain links TRBV29-1 to TRBJ2-2; 8 positions match TRBD2. In germline, CDR1 is SQVTM, CDR2 ANQGSEA. J gave up 1 base and V 7 bases, and 8 bases lay outside the gene matches. The CDR3 runs to 15 residues. CDR3 in amino acids: CSARTGGGNTGELFF. The CDR3 DNA is TGCAGCGCCCGTACCGGGGGGGGGAACACCGGGGAGCTGTTTTTT.

The table lists this clone with a few counts. The CDR3 reads CASSGPYDRGFYGYTF. The CDR3 region has the DNA TGTGCCAGCAGTGGCCCATACGACAGGGGCTTCTATGGCTACACCTTC. The chain is built from TRBV6-1 and TRBJ1-2; 8 bases fit TRBD1. The germline V gene has CDR1 MNHNS and CDR2 SASEGT. The junction had 11 bases not matched to a gene; V was cut back by 4 bases and J by 4 bases. CDR3 length: 16 amino acids.

The J gene is TRBJ2-1, the V gene TRBV7-9, with D tentatively TRBD2 (6 bases). CDR3 size: 15 residues. Germline CDR1 reads SEHNR; CDR2 reads FQNEAQ (reference sequence). The V gene lost 4 bases and the J gene lost 3 bases, with 13 bases spanning the gap. CDR3 DNA: TGTGCCAGCAGCTCTTCCGGGACTTTCTACAATGAGCAGTTCTTC. Amino acid sequence: CASSSSGTFYNEQFF.

The V and J genes are TRBV14 and TRBJ2-5, with D possibly matching TRBD2 (6 bases). With the DNA end fitting TRBJ2-7 better, the J assignment may be wrong. The germline V gene encodes CDR1 SGHDN and CDR2 FVKESK. CDR3 length equals 15 residues. The CDR3 loop is CASSHAPSASYEQYF. CDR3 DNA sequence: TGTGCCAGCAGCCATGCTCCTAGCGCCTCCTACGAGCAGTACTTC.

The J gene is TRBJ2-7, the V gene TRBV6-5; D unclear. Trimming took off 3 bases at V and 0 bases at J, with 9 bases between the two ends. Germline values: CDR1 MNHEY, CDR2 SVGAGI. The CDR3 is made up of 14 amino acids. As DNA, the CDR3 is TGTGCCAGCAGTTATTCAGGAAGCTCCTACGAGCAGTACTTC. Protein product: CASSYSGSSYEQYF.

J is TRBJ1-5 and V is TRBV7-8, with 9 bases matching TRBD1. The CDR3 covers 16 residues. Per the germline V gene, CDR1 is SGHVS and CDR2 is FQNEAQ. The V segment lost 1 base and the J segment 6 bases; nucleotides outside the gene matches: 7. The CDR3 protein is CASSLGGTGPLQPQHF. The CDR3 DNA reads TGTGCCAGCAGCTTAGGTGGGACAGGGCCACTTCAGCCCCAGCATTTT.

The chain employs TRBV19 and TRBJ2-3; 13 bases map to TRBD2. Germline values: CDR1 LNHDA, CDR2 SQIVND (reference sequence). The CDR3 loop spans 17 amino acids. The ends lost 5 bases at V and 1 base at J; junction bases unmatched: 6. CDR3 region: CASSETSGGPRTDTQYF. CDR3 sequence (DNA): TGTGCCAGTAGTGAGACTAGCGGGGGGCCCCGCACAGATACGCAGTATTTT.

The J gene is TRBJ1-2, the V gene TRBV27; 9 bases are shared with TRBD1. The CDR3 is made up of 15 amino acids. V lost 6 bases and J lost 3; bases outside the gene matches: 8. CDR1 and CDR2 (germline): MNHEY, SMNVEV (reference sequence). In DNA form, the CDR3 reads TGTGCCAGCAGCCTACAGGGGGCTTTGGACTATGGCTACACCTTC. It encodes CASSLQGALDYGYTF.

The chain joins TRBV6-1 to TRBJ1-2; the match to TRBD1 covers 8 bases. The V segment lost 1 base and the J segment 8 bases; nucleotides outside the gene matches: 6. Looked up from germline, CDR1 is MNHNS and CDR2 is SASEGT. The CDR3 runs to 14 residues. The CDR3 region is CASSEVKDRAGYTF. The CDR3 DNA follows: TGTGCCAGCAGTGAAGTTAAGGACAGGGCGGGCTACACCTTC.

The chain carries TRBV30 and TRBJ1-1; D gene unclear. V lost 2 bases and J 1 base, leaving 8 bases between the germline ends. CDR3 length equals 13 residues. Germline CDR1 GTSNPN, CDR2 SVGIG (reference sequence). CDR3 protein: CAWSRTWNTEAFF. DNA of the CDR3: TGTGCCTGGAGTAGGACTTGGAACACTGAAGCTTTCTTT.

In this sample, this clone turned up a few times. The gene calls are TRBV6-4 and TRBJ2-1, with 8 bases fitting TRBD2. Trimming cost V 4 bases and J 8 bases; bases outside gene matches: 10. This CDR3 is built from 15 residues. Germline loops: CDR1 MRHNA, CDR2 SNTAGT. The CDR3 here is CASSGGTSHSDEQFF. The CDR3 region has the DNA TGTGCCAGCAGTGGCGGGACTAGTCACAGCGATGAGCAGTTCTTC.

The CDR3 DNA reads as TGTGCCAGCAACCCCCCCCAGGGCGCCGATGGCTACACCTTC. It encodes CASNPPQGADGYTF. V and J are TRBV6-6 and TRBJ1-2; tentatively, D is TRBD1 (5 bases). The germline V gene has CDR1 MNHNY and CDR2 SVGAGI (reference sequence). Deletions cut 7 bases from V and 6 bases from J, with 18 bases between. The CDR3 covers 14 residues.